The 5 T cell receptor beta chains below were found in one sample sequenced in a study of blood T cell repertoires in COVID-19. Method: immunoSEQ multiplex PCR; TCRdb's copy keeps in-frame clones and lacks some. The sample lists 35,000 to 50,000 clones, roughly 90% seen once, with about 8.6% in the top ten. The sequencing input was peripheral blood. The origin of the receptors is a man aged 60 to 75 with active COVID-19.

The gene calls are TRBV9 and TRBJ1-5; D might be TRBD1 (6 bases). The CDR3 extends over 16 amino acids. Germline-derived CDR1 and CDR2 are SGDLS and YYNGEE. V dropped 1 base and J dropped 2 bases, with 13 bases sitting between them. The CDR3 DNA reads TGTGCCAGCAGCGTAAACGGGGACAACCGCAATCAGCCCCAGCATTTT. Its protein is CASSVNGDNRNQPQHF.

The genes are TRBV5-1 and TRBJ1-2, with D uncertain. The germline V gene has CDR1 SGHRS and CDR2 YFSETQ. The CDR3 sequence is 15 residues long. V lost 4 bases to trimming and J lost 4 bases, with 17 bases between them. CDR3 sequence: CASSPLGDKSYGYTF. The CDR3 bases are TGCGCCAGCAGCCCACTCGGGGATAAAAGCTATGGCTACACCTTC. The variable domain in full, completed from reference TRBV5-1 and TRBJ1-2, reads KAGVTQTPRYLIKTRGQQVTLSCSPISGHRSVSWYQQTPGQGLQFLFEYFSETQRNKGNFPGRFSGRQFSNSRSEMNVSTLELGDSALYLCASSPLGDKSYGYTFGSGTRLTVV.

For this clone: Within the sample, other DNA sequences also encode this same CDR3. V and J are TRBV5-1 and TRBJ2-3; no definite D call. The CDR3 runs to 12 residues. Germline V gene data show CDR1 as SGHRS and CDR2 as YFSETQ. Trimming removed 1 base from V and 4 bases from J, with 4 bases in between. Here the CDR3 DNA reads TGCGCCAGCAGCTTGTCGGCAGATACGCAGTATTTT. Residues: CASSLSADTQYF.

This clone is a singleton in its sample. The genes are TRBV7-2 and TRBJ2-3; tentatively, D is TRBD1 (5 bases). Between the trimmed V and J ends, which lost 1 base and 0 bases, there was a span of 11 bases. There are 16 residues in the CDR3. CDR1 is SGHTA and CDR2 is FQGNSA in the germline V gene. The CDR3 loop reads CASSLGQPKSTDTQYF. In nucleotides, the CDR3 is TGTGCCAGCAGCTTAGGACAGCCGAAAAGCACAGATACGCAGTATTTT.

The J gene is TRBJ1-2, the V gene TRBV3-1 (or the pseudogene TRBV3-2); 8 bases line up with TRBD1. V dropped 5 bases and J dropped 6; count of bases not matched to a gene: 5. The CDR3 has 13 amino acids. Germline V gene sequence: CDR1 LGHDT, CDR2 YNNKEL (reference sequence). Here the CDR3 reads CASSGDRGDGYTF. CDR3 sequence (DNA): TGTGCCAGCAGCGGTGACAGGGGCGATGGCTACACCTTC.